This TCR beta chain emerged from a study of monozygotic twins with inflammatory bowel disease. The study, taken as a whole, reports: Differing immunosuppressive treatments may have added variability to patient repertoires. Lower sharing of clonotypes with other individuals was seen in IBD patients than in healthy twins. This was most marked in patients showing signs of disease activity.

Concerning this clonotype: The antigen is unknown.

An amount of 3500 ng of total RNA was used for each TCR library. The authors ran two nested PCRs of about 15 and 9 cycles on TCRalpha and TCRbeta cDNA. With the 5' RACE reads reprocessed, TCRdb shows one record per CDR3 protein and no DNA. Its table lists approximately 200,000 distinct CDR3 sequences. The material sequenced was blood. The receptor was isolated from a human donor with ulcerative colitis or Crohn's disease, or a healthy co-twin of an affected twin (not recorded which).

The CDR3: CASSYTGTTYEQYF. V is TRBV6-5 and J is TRBJ2-7. The CDR3 runs 14 residues. Germline V gives CDR1 MNHEY, CDR2 SVGAGI.